The 18 T cell receptor beta chains in this list originate from one sample, sequenced in a study of blood T cells in healthy people across ages. A J-beta primer mix and a sample-barcoded 5' primer were used in a second PCR of roughly 7 to 12 cycles. TCRdb independently ran MiXCR on the 5' RACE reads; one entry per CDR3 protein. The sample has 600,000 or so distinct CDR3 sequences, under 55% seen once; the top ten hold around 23%. Input material: blood. All receptors derive from a man older than 75 in good health.

The V gene is TRBV12-3 or TRBV12-4, the J gene TRBJ2-1, with D perhaps matching TRBD1 (6 bases). The length of the CDR3 is 14 residues. V lost 3 bases and J 5 bases, leaving 11 bases between the germline ends. This chain's CDR3 is CASSFRAGDNEQFF. The CDR3 coding sequence is TGTGCCAGCAGTTTTCGGGCAGGGGACAATGAGCAGTTCTTC.

The sample holds a few counts of this clonotype. CDR3 coding DNA: TGCAGTGCTAGTGTGATAGCGGGGCAGAAATCACTTCCAGATACGCAGTATTTT. This encodes CSASVIAGQKSLPDTQYF. The chain couples TRBV20-1 to TRBJ2-3, with 8 positions matching TRBD2. With 3 bases clipped from V and 4 bases from J, the junction kept 18 bases outside the gene matches. The CDR3 is 18 residues long. Germline V CDR1 and CDR2: DFQATT, SNEGSKA (reference sequence).

CDR3 DNA sequence: TGTGCCAGCAGCGTAGGGCTAGCAGCAGATACGCAGTATTTT. It is translated as CASSVGLAADTQYF. The genes are TRBV9 and TRBJ2-3; possibly TRBD2 for D (5 bases). Trimming shortened V by 0 bases and J by 4 bases, and 9 bases separated the two germline ends. The CDR3 loop spans 14 amino acids. Germline V gives CDR1 SGDLS, CDR2 YYNGEE.

This clonotype was counted only a few times. CDR3 region: CSALRLAPGNEQFF. The CDR3 bases are TGCAGTGCCCTCAGACTAGCTCCAGGGAATGAGCAGTTCTTC. The J gene is TRBJ2-1, the V gene TRBV20-1; 7 nucleotides align to TRBD2. After removal of 6 bases from V and 7 bases from J, the junction contained 12 bases not matched to a gene. CDR1 and CDR2 (germline): DFQATT, SNEGSKA (reference sequence). There are 14 residues in the CDR3.

This clonotype was observed a handful of times. The chain links TRBV4-3 to TRBJ1-4; D possibly corresponds to TRBD1 (5 bases). CDR1 is LGHNA and CDR2 is YSLEER in the germline V gene. The CDR3 totals 15 residues. V was trimmed by 1 base and J by 2 bases, leaving 8 bases between them. The DNA of the CDR3 is TGCGCCAGCAGCCAAGTCCGGGGGACTAATGAAAAACTGTTTTTT. It translates to CASSQVRGTNEKLFF.

This clonotype was found many times. A much larger clone sits a single nucleotide away, making a read error possible. The chain joins TRBV6-2 or TRBV6-3 to TRBJ2-1; D is unresolved. Germline CDR1 is MNHEY and CDR2 is SVGEGT. CDR3 length: 11 amino acids. With 1 base removed from V and 6 bases from J, the gap between germline ends came to 1 base. The CDR3 is CASSYFNEQFF. As DNA, the CDR3 is TGTGCCAGCAGTTACTTCAATGAGCAGTTCTTC.

In its sample, this clonotype was seen many times. This chain links TRBV6-5 with TRBJ1-2; possible D gene TRBD1, 5 bases. V lost 7 bases and J 4 bases, leaving 10 bases between the germline ends. The length of the CDR3 is 12 residues. CDR1 MNHEY and CDR2 SVGAGI come from the germline V gene. The CDR3, as DNA: TGTGCCAGCAAGGCAGGGTCCTATGGCTACACCTTC. It specifies CASKAGSYGYTF.

The chain employs TRBV7-9 and TRBJ2-3; 7 bases line up with TRBD2. CDR1 SEHNR and CDR2 FQNEAQ come from the germline V gene (reference sequence). This CDR3 is built from 15 residues. J lost 4 bases, V lost 5 bases, and 9 bases had no gene match. CDR3 sequence reads: CASSTRTSNADTQYF. As DNA, the CDR3 is TGTGCCAGCAGCACTAGGACTAGTAATGCAGATACGCAGTATTTT.

V is TRBV20-1 and J is TRBJ2-5; 10 nucleotides agree with TRBD2. CDR3 length equals 18 residues. Germline loops: CDR1 DFQATT, CDR2 SNEGSKA (reference sequence). With V trimmed by 5 bases and J by 2 bases, 17 bases remained unmatched. The CDR3 region is CSAPLAGGGIRRQETQYF. The CDR3 bases are TGCAGTGCTCCCTTAGCGGGAGGTGGTATCCGCCGTCAAGAGACCCAGTACTTC.

This chain joins TRBV30 and TRBJ1-2; D gene unclear. V was clipped by 0 bases and J by 2 bases, with 10 bases between them. CDR1 GTSNPN and CDR2 SVGIG come from the germline V gene (reference sequence). The CDR3 sequence is 14 residues long. CDR3 DNA sequence: TGTGCCTGGAGTGTTCATTCGAGAAACTATGGCTACACCTTC. The encoded protein is CAWSVHSRNYGYTF.

This clonotype has a count of ten or more. V is TRBV6-6 and J is TRBJ2-3, with 8 bases lining up with TRBD2. Germline CDR1 MNHNY, CDR2 SVGAGI (reference sequence). Unmatched junction bases numbered 2, after V lost 0 bases and J lost 0 bases. CDR3 size: 16 residues. CDR3 DNA: TGTGCCAGCAGTTACTCGTTAGCGGGGAGCACAGATACGCAGTATTTT. The encoded protein is CASSYSLAGSTDTQYF.

This clonotype came up many times. This rearrangement joins TRBV6-5 to TRBJ2-3, with D tentatively TRBD1 (6 bases). Trimming pared 0 bases from V and 4 bases from J, leaving 17 bases between. The germline gives CDR1 MNHEY, CDR2 SVGAGI. CDR3 size: 17 residues. CDR3 loop: CASSYSRTRGFADTQYF. The CDR3 DNA is TGTGCCAGCAGTTACTCGAGGACAAGGGGGTTCGCAGATACGCAGTATTTT.

The chain joins TRBV11-3 to TRBJ2-7; 8 bases are shared with TRBD2. The germline V gene has CDR1 SGHNT and CDR2 YENEEA. Trimming cost V 0 bases and J 4 bases; bases outside gene matches: 8. This CDR3 is 16 amino acids long. The CDR3 loop is CASSLDRSASGYEQYF. The CDR3 DNA sequence: TGTGCCAGCAGCTTAGATCGTTCGGCTAGCGGGTACGAGCAGTACTTC.

This chain uses TRBV4-2 with TRBJ1-1; tentatively, D is TRBD1 (6 bases). The germline V gene has CDR1 LGHNA and CDR2 YNFKEQ. V lost 3 bases, J lost 0 bases, and 11 bases lay in between. The CDR3 is made up of 15 amino acids. DNA of the CDR3: TGTGCCAGCAGCCAGAGGGGGGAATTGAACACTGAAGCTTTCTTT. Its protein product is CASSQRGELNTEAFF.

The V gene is TRBV20-1, the J gene TRBJ2-5; TRBD2 might be the D (8 bases). The CDR3 contains 14 residues. Trimming took 1 base from V and 11 from J, leaving 20 bases between them. Per germline, CDR1 DFQATT and CDR2 SNEGSKA (reference sequence). Here the CDR3 reads CSARVVAGTGEQYF. CDR3 nucleotide sequence: TGCAGTGCTAGAGTCGTAGCGGGAACAGGGGAGCAGTACTTC.

This clonotype was picked up a small number of times. This chain links TRBV29-1 with TRBJ2-5; 9 bases are shared with TRBD1. CDR1 is SQVTM and CDR2 is ANQGSEA in the germline V gene. The CDR3 sequence is 13 residues long. Trimming cost V 4 bases and J 5 bases; bases outside gene matches: 5. The chain's CDR3 is CSVALDRGETQYF. DNA for the CDR3: TGCAGCGTTGCCCTGGACAGGGGTGAGACCCAGTACTTC.

As to this clonotype: A much larger clonotype is one base distant, so this may be a read error. The rearrangement uses TRBV9 and TRBJ2-5, with 7 nucleotides matching TRBD1. With 4 bases clipped from V and 4 bases from J, the junction kept 4 bases outside the gene matches. This CDR3 is built from 13 residues. Germline CDR1 reads SGDLS; CDR2 reads YYNGEE. CDR3 DNA: TGTGCCAGCAGCAAGACAGGGCCAGAGACCCAGTACTTC. It specifies CASSKTGPETQYF.

This clonotype was observed many times. The CDR3 sequence: CASGPSVNEQFF. In nucleotides, the CDR3 is TGTGCCTCGGGACCTAGTGTCAATGAGCAGTTCTTC. The rearrangement links TRBV30 to TRBJ2-1; D is perhaps TRBD1 or TRBD2 (5 bases each). V lost 7 bases and J lost 6, with 13 bases in between. There are 12 residues in the CDR3. Per germline, CDR1 GTSNPN and CDR2 SVGIG (reference sequence).